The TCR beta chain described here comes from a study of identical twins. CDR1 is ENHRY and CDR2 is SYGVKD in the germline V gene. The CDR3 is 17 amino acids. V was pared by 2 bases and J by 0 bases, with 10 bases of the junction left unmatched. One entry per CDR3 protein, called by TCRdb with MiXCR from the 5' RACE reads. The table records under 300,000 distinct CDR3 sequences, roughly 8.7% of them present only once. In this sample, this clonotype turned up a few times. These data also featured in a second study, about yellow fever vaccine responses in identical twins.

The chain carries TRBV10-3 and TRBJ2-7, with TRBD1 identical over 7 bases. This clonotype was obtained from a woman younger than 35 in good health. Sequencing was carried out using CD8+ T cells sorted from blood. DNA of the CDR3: TGTGCCATCAGTGAGGGAGACAGGGCTGCGAGCTCCTACGAGCAGTACTTC. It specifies CAISEGDRAASSYEQYF.